Below are 10 T cell receptor beta chains sequenced from a single sample in a study of cytomegalovirus exposure and HLA in healthy donors. A multiplex PCR was run with 60 Vbeta primers and 13 Jbeta primers. TCRdb keeps only in-frame clones here, not all; method: immunoSEQ multiplex PCR. The specimen's table records some 110,000 clones. Sequences were obtained from PBMCs. Receptors were obtained from a man aged 30 to 45 in good health and CMV-seronegative.

CDR3: CASSEGTGGAEAFF. The DNA for the CDR3 is TGTGCCAGCAGTGAAGGGACAGGGGGAGCTGAAGCTTTCTTT. The genes are TRBV6-1 and TRBJ1-1; TRBD1 matches 10 bases. Germline V gene lookup returns CDR1 MNHNS and CDR2 SASEGT. Unmatched junction bases numbered 2, after V lost 1 base and J lost 6 bases. The CDR3 has 14 residues.

The chain links TRBV4-1 to TRBJ1-5, with TRBD1 matching over 8 bases. This CDR3 contains 15 residues. In germline, CDR1 is MGHRA, CDR2 YSYEKL. V shed 0 bases and J 6 bases; nucleotides not matched to a gene: 4. The CDR3 loop reads CASSQEDRGGQPQHF. The CDR3 region has the DNA TGCGCCAGCAGCCAAGAAGACAGGGGTGGTCAGCCCCAGCATTTT.

The genes are TRBV6-5 and TRBJ1-5; D remains unclear. The CDR3 is 15 amino acids. V was cut by 0 bases and J by 0 bases, with 6 bases left in between. The germline V gene has CDR1 MNHEY and CDR2 SVGAGI. The CDR3 DNA reads as TGTGCCAGCAGTTACTCGGCACCTAGCAATCAGCCCCAGCATTTT. Its translation is CASSYSAPSNQPQHF.

This sequence joins TRBV7-8 and TRBJ2-3; TRBD1 agrees at 7 bases. The J segment lost 6 bases and the V segment lost 4 bases, leaving 1 base of the junction unmatched. Germline V gene data show CDR1 as SGHVS and CDR2 as FQNEAQ. There are 12 residues in the CDR3. CDR3 residues: CASSSDRDTQYF. As DNA, the CDR3 is TGTGCCAGCAGCTCGGACAGGGATACGCAGTATTTT.

V is TRBV4-1 and J is TRBJ2-1; D gene ambiguous. This CDR3 spans 14 amino acids. V lost 1 base, J lost 3 bases, and 7 bases lay in between. Germline loops: CDR1 MGHRA, CDR2 YSYEKL. The CDR3 protein is CASSQGSVYNEQFF. The CDR3 coding sequence is TGCGCCAGCAGCCAAGGATCAGTCTACAATGAGCAGTTCTTC.

The J gene is TRBJ1-2, the V gene TRBV5-4; weak D call: TRBD1 (5 bases). The CDR3 length is 12 residues. The ends were cut back, 5 bases at V and 3 bases at J, with 8 bases in the middle. Germline lookup yields CDR1 SGHNT and CDR2 YYREEE (reference sequence). In nucleotides, the CDR3 is TGTGCCAGCAGTGGGGCTGACTATGGCTACACCTTC. It encodes CASSGADYGYTF.

The chain combines TRBV4-1 with TRBJ2-5; TRBD2 is a possible D gene (5 bases). CDR3 length equals 16 residues. The germline CDR1 and CDR2 sequences are MGHRA and YSYEKL. V dropped 1 base and J dropped 1 base, with 13 bases sitting between them. DNA for the CDR3: TGCGCCAGCAGCCAAGGGACTCCTTCCCGCCAAGAGACCCAGTACTTC. Protein product: CASSQGTPSRQETQYF.

The chain has TRBV5-6 and TRBJ1-1, with a possible D match to TRBD1 (5 bases). The germline V gene has CDR1 SGHDT and CDR2 YYEEEE. The CDR3 has 15 residues. The germline V and J ends were trimmed by 2 bases and 4 bases, with 15 bases remaining between them. CDR3: CASSFIAGIITEAFF. The CDR3 nucleotides are TGTGCCAGCAGCTTTATAGCAGGGATCATCACTGAAGCTTTCTTT.

V usage is TRBV18 and J usage is TRBJ1-4, with D perhaps matching TRBD1 (5 bases). The CDR3 is 15 amino acids. V lost 4 bases to trimming and J lost 8 bases, with 17 bases between them. Germline lookup yields CDR1 KGHSH and CDR2 LQKENI. CDR3 residues: CASSRDSGTGEKLFF. In DNA, the CDR3 is TGTGCCAGCTCACGTGATTCAGGGACTGGGGAAAAACTGTTTTTT. The whole variable domain, filled in from reference TRBV18 and TRBJ1-4, reads NAGVMQNPRHLVRRRGQEARLRCSPMKGHSHVYWYRQLPEEGLKFMVYLQKENIIDESGMPKERFSAEFPKEGPSILRIQQVVRGDSAAYFCASSRDSGTGEKLFFGSGTQLSVL.

The chain combines TRBV9 with TRBJ2-5; 8 nucleotides agree with TRBD1. The J call is in doubt because the DNA end fits TRBJ2-7 better. Looked up from germline, CDR1 is SGDLS and CDR2 is YYNGEE. The CDR3 sequence is 14 residues long. The CDR3 protein is CASSVGQGIYEQYF. The CDR3 bases are TGTGCCAGCAGCGTTGGACAGGGTATTTACGAGCAGTACTTC.